The sequence of this T cell receptor beta chain was determined in a study of molecular identifiers for immune sequencing clone quantification. Study as a whole: Five aliquots were made in replicates from the RNA of about 19,000 or 110,000 naive CD8 cells, and four were sequenced.

This CDR3 comprises 15 residues. V lost 2 bases, J lost 6 bases, and 5 bases stayed unmatched. Germline V gives CDR1 LGHNT, CDR2 FRNRAP. CD8+CD4-CCR7+CD45RA+ cells were sorted as naive CD8 T cells. Previously published methods and listed TCR primers were used for the bulk TCR libraries. From the PCR reads, TCRdb called clonotypes with MiXCR, one entry per CDR3 protein. The table includes about 630,000 distinct CDR3 sequences, about 25% detected once. Sequenced input: naive CD8+ T cells from blood, with Jurkat cell RNA spiked in. Described subset: FACS-sorted CD8+CD4-CCR7+CD45RA+ naive T cells. The clonotype was recovered from a human donor in good health. Some libraries in this study had Jurkat cell RNA spiked in. V gene TRBV12-5 combines with J gene TRBJ2-1, with TRBD2 matching over 9 bases. The CDR3 spells CASGLISGGPNEQFF. In DNA form, the CDR3 reads TGTGCTAGTGGTTTGATCAGCGGGGGGCCCAATGAGCAGTTCTTC.